What follows are 18 T cell receptor beta chains derived from one specimen sequenced in a study of T cells in Graves' hyperthyroidism and ophthalmopathy. Amplified TCR beta CDR3 regions came from RNA transcripts. An initial round of RT-PCR targeting the TCR CDR3 relied on the HTBI primer set. TCRdb reprocessed the multiplex PCR reads via MiXCR and lists one record per CDR3 protein. The sample yields under 250,000 distinct CDR3 sequences, more than 20% seen once. Sequencing input: blood. The receptors derive from a woman aged 40 to 55 with Graves' ophthalmopathy.

V gene TRBV29-1 combines with J gene TRBJ1-1; perhaps TRBD1 as D (5 bases). The CDR3 has 13 amino acids. Germline V gene data show CDR1 as SQVTM and CDR2 as ANQGSEA. The CDR3 DNA is TGCAGAACAGCCCCTCAGGGGAACACTGAAGCTTTCTTT. Translating it yields CRTAPQGNTEAFF.

The chain combines TRBV28 with TRBJ2-7; D not certain. The V end was cut by 4 bases, the J end by 2 bases, with 12 bases between. The germline gives CDR1 MDHEN, CDR2 SYDVKM. CDR3 length equals 14 residues. This CDR3 is CASSSGFGPYEQYF. The CDR3 bases are TGTGCCAGCAGTTCCGGATTCGGCCCCTACGAGCAGTACTTC.

The chain couples TRBV28 to TRBJ1-1, with D hard to call. Germline CDR1 is MDHEN and CDR2 is SYDVKM. This CDR3 comprises 13 residues. Trimming removed 7 bases at V and 0 bases at J, with 9 bases between. The CDR3 region has the DNA TGTGCCAGCACCAATTCTATGAACACTGAAGCTTTCTTT. Its protein is CASTNSMNTEAFF.

This clonotype was found many times. The rearrangement links TRBV20-1 to TRBJ2-7; perhaps TRBD2 as D (6 bases). The germline CDR1 and CDR2 sequences are DFQATT and SNEGSKA (reference sequence). V gave up 0 bases and J gave up 0 bases, with 12 bases separating them. The CDR3 length is 15 residues. The CDR3 reads CSARDLGGSSYEQYF. In DNA form, the CDR3 reads TGCAGTGCTAGAGATCTGGGGGGTAGCTCCTACGAGCAGTACTTC.

This CDR3 is CASSYSGSGANVLTF. The CDR3 DNA is TGTGCCAGCAGTTACAGCGGCTCTGGGGCCAACGTCCTGACTTTC. This chain uses TRBV6-2 or TRBV6-3 with TRBJ2-6, with a tentative D call TRBD2 (5 bases). V gave up 2 bases and J gave up 0 bases, with 5 bases separating them. The CDR3 extends over 15 amino acids. Per germline, CDR1 MNHEY and CDR2 SVGEGT.

This clonotype was recorded many times. Compared with germline, one end of the junction differs, possibly owing to a read error. This chain uses TRBV28 with TRBJ1-5, with D possibly matching TRBD1 (5 bases). The CDR3 has 13 residues. The germline gives CDR1 MDHEN, CDR2 SYDVKM. The CDR3 loop is CASSSGANQPRHF. The CDR3 bases are TGTGCCAGCAGCTCCGGGGCCAATCAGCCCCGGCATTTT.

This clonotype was seen once. This chain links TRBV12-3 or TRBV12-4 with TRBJ2-5; 7 bases align to TRBD1. CDR3 length: 16 residues. V shed 6 bases, J shed 5 bases, and the junction held 15 bases outside the gene matches. CDR3 sequence: CASSSLNRGGQETQYF. The CDR3 region has the DNA TGTGCCAGCAGCAGTCTAAACAGGGGTGGTCAGGAGACCCAGTACTTC.

This clonotype was seen ten or more times. The chain is built from TRBV28 and TRBJ2-7, with D perhaps TRBD1 or TRBD2 (5 bases each). V lost 6 bases and J 2 bases, leaving 14 bases between the germline ends. Germline loops: CDR1 MDHEN, CDR2 SYDVKM. The CDR3 totals 14 residues. The CDR3 region is CASSLRDPTYEQYF. For the CDR3, the DNA is TGTGCCAGCAGCCTCCGGGACCCAACCTACGAGCAGTACTTC.

This clonotype has ten or more counts. The chain recombines TRBV11-1 with TRBJ2-6, with 12 positions matching TRBD1. Germline-derived CDR1 and CDR2 are SGHAT and FQDESV (reference sequence). The trim removed 3 bases at V and 1 base at J, leaving 7 bases unmatched. The CDR3 sequence is 19 residues long. CDR3 protein: CASSFPGQGASSGANVLTF. The CDR3 DNA sequence: TGTGCCAGCAGCTTCCCGGGACAGGGGGCGTCGTCTGGGGCCAACGTCCTGACTTTC. Full variable domain (remainder filled in from reference TRBV11-1 and TRBJ2-6): EAEVAQSPRYKITEKSQAVAFWCDPISGHATLYWYRQILGQGPELLVQFQDESVVDDSQLPKDRFSAERLKGVDSTLKIQPAELGDSAMYLCASSFPGQGASSGANVLTFGAGSRLTVL.

V usage is TRBV2 and J usage is TRBJ2-7; D is perhaps TRBD2 (5 bases). V lost 10 bases and J lost 3, with 13 bases in between. The CDR3 is made up of 12 amino acids. The germline CDR1 and CDR2 sequences are SNHLY and FYNNEI. The chain's CDR3 is CATKGLNYEQYF. The CDR3 DNA is TGTGCCACCAAAGGACTTAACTACGAGCAGTACTTC.

This clonotype was counted ten times or more. The V and J genes are TRBV2 and TRBJ2-3; 7 bases align to TRBD2. Looked up from germline, CDR1 is SNHLY and CDR2 is FYNNEI. Germline trimming cut 1 base from V and 6 bases from J; bases unmatched to any gene: 4. The CDR3 covers 14 residues. The CDR3 here is CASSEEGGVDTQYF. The CDR3 nucleotides read TGTGCCAGCAGTGAAGAGGGAGGGGTCGATACGCAGTATTTT.

At least ten counts were recorded for this clonotype. V gene TRBV30 combines with J gene TRBJ1-2; 9 bases are a match to TRBD1. From germline, CDR1 is GTSNPN and CDR2 SVGIG (reference sequence). The CDR3 has 15 residues. The J segment lost 3 bases and the V segment lost 1 base, leaving 6 bases of the junction unmatched. In DNA form, the CDR3 reads TGTGCCTGGAGTGGAACAGGGGGCGAACACTATGGCTACACCTTC. It specifies CAWSGTGGEHYGYTF.

This clonotype was observed at least ten times. The V call is TRBV24-1, the J call TRBJ1-2; D might be TRBD1 (6 bases). The V end lost 5 bases, the J end lost 8 bases, and 17 bases lay between the germline ends. The CDR3 consists of 14 residues. The germline V gene encodes CDR1 KGHDR and CDR2 SFDVKD. CDR3: CATSATGQQMGYTF. CDR3 in DNA: TGTGCCACCAGTGCTACGGGACAACAGATGGGCTACACCTTC.

This clonotype was recorded at least ten times. The chain joins TRBV20-1 to TRBJ2-2; 13 bases match TRBD2. Losses at the gene ends were 5 bases for V and 5 bases for J; bases not matched to a gene: 8. The CDR3 length is 16 residues. Germline V gene sequence: CDR1 DFQATT, CDR2 SNEGSKA (reference sequence). The CDR3 region has the DNA TGCAGTGCTCCCACTAGCGGGAGGGCCCGAACCGGGGAGCTGTTTTTT. Its translation is CSAPTSGRARTGELFF.

This clonotype was recorded many times. The rearrangement links TRBV24-1 to TRBJ2-2; possibly TRBD1 or TRBD2 for D (6 bases each). V shed 4 bases and J shed 0 bases, with 11 bases lying between them. There are 16 residues in the CDR3. The germline gives CDR1 KGHDR, CDR2 SFDVKD. CDR3 in DNA: TGTGCCACCAGTGAGCTGGGGGGCGCGAACACCGGGGAGCTGTTTTTT. Its protein product is CATSELGGANTGELFF.

This clonotype was picked up many times. The chain employs TRBV20-1 and TRBJ1-1; unclear D gene. CDR1 and CDR2 from the germline V gene are DFQATT and SNEGSKA (reference sequence). CDR3 size: 15 residues. Trimming took off 6 bases at V and 0 bases at J, with 17 bases between the two ends. The CDR3 DNA follows: TGCAGTGCGCCAGAAACCGGACCTATGAACACTGAAGCTTTCTTT. Translation: CSAPETGPMNTEAFF.

This clonotype was detected ten times or more. This chain uses TRBV2 with TRBJ2-1; a weak D match, TRBD2 (5 bases). The CDR3 runs to 10 residues. V was shortened by 8 bases and J by 10 bases, with 9 bases between the two germline ends. From germline, CDR1 is SNHLY and CDR2 FYNNEI. CDR3 sequence: CASDRGEQFF. The CDR3 coding sequence is TGTGCCAGCGATCGAGGGGAGCAGTTCTTC.

Remarks on this clonotype: This sequence may be a read error, since a much larger clone differs from it by one base. This chain uses TRBV4-2 with TRBJ1-1, with D hard to call. The CDR3 length is 13 residues. Germline V gene data show CDR1 as LGHNA and CDR2 as YNFKEQ. V lost 1 base and J 8 bases, leaving 11 bases between the germline ends. CDR3 DNA sequence: TGTGCCAGCAGCCAAGGTGCCTTTAGGGAAGCTTTCTTT. Protein sequence: CASSQGAFREAFF.